This record covers a single T cell receptor (beta chain). What it binds is unknown. The sample belongs to a study of cytomegalovirus exposure and HLA in healthy donors. Across the whole study: Approximately 200 million T cells yielded over 90 million unique TCR beta sequences in earlier analysis.

The primer mix had 60 Vbeta and 13 Jbeta primers. Produced via immunoSEQ multiplex PCR; TCRdb's table is partial and in-frame only. The sample consists of 150,000 to 200,000 clones, about four fifths of them appearing once. General study points: Presence/absence analysis assumed near-uniform sequencing depth across donors. TCR beta chains associated with HLA were, in a later analysis, more clonally expanded than equally common others. Under in vitro conditions, a few CMV-associated chains were confirmed as specific for CMV antigens.

This CDR3 is 14 amino acids long. Trimming removed 6 bases from V and 0 bases from J, with 9 bases in between. CDR1 is MDHEN and CDR2 is SYDVKM in the germline V gene. This chain uses TRBV28 with TRBJ1-5; no firm D call. The TCR sequence derives from a man aged 50 to 59 in good health and CMV-seropositive. Sequencing used PBMCs. CDR3 region: CASRTSFSNQPQHF. For the CDR3, the DNA is TGTGCCAGCAGGACAAGTTTTAGCAATCAGCCCCAGCATTTT. Combining the CDR3 with reference TRBV28 and TRBJ1-5 gives the whole variable domain DVKVTQSSRYLVKRTGEKVFLECVQDMDHENMFWYRQDPGLGLRLIYFSYDVKMKEKGDIPEGYSVSREKKERFSLILESASTNQTSMYLCASRTSFSNQPQHFGDGTRLSIL.